These 3 T cell receptor beta chains came from one sample sequenced in a study of cytomegalovirus exposure and HLA in healthy donors. The study ran its PCR with 60 Vbeta and 13 Jbeta primers. Sequenced by immunoSEQ multiplex PCR; TCRdb stores in-frame clones only, minus some. Of 200,000 or so clones in the sample, approximately 81% are singletons; the top ten hold 2.9%. Sequenced: PBMCs. The receptors stem from a man aged 30 to 45 in good health and CMV-seronegative.

The chain recombines TRBV4-1 with TRBJ2-3; 7 bases match TRBD1. Germline assignment: CDR1 MGHRA and CDR2 YSYEKL. The CDR3 runs 16 residues. Germline trimming cut 2 bases from V and 3 bases from J; bases unmatched to any gene: 8. The DNA of the CDR3 is TGCGCCAGCAGCCAAAGACAGGGTCTTTTAACAGATACGCAGTATTTT. Residues: CASSQRQGLLTDTQYF.

As regards this clone: One junction end disagrees with the germline gene, perhaps due to a read error. The chain carries TRBV27 and TRBJ2-6; possibly TRBD1 for D (5 bases). This CDR3 is 14 amino acids long. Germline loops: CDR1 MNHEY, CDR2 SMNVEV (reference sequence). The CDR3 region is CASSPRAGASVLTF. CDR3 coding DNA: TGTGCCAGCAGCCCCCGAGCTGGGGCCAGCGTCCTGACTTTC.

The chain carries TRBV29-1 and TRBJ1-2; 9 nucleotides match TRBD1. With V trimmed by 7 bases and J by 8 bases, 5 bases remained unmatched. Germline V gene lookup returns CDR1 SQVTM and CDR2 ANQGSEA. CDR3 size: 11 residues. CDR3 nucleotides: TGCAGCGCCGGACAGGGGTACGGCTACACCTTC. This gives the protein CSAGQGYGYTF.